This TCR beta chain originates from a study of cytomegalovirus exposure and HLA in healthy donors. In the case of this clone: The antigen is undetermined.

V was shortened by 5 bases and J by 0 bases, with 5 bases between the two germline ends. The germline CDR1 and CDR2 sequences are SGHTA and FQGNSA. This CDR3 spans 12 amino acids. General study points: Reportedly, diagnosis of cytomegalovirus status by the classifier showed high specificity and sensitivity. Altogether, 150 to 200 TCR beta chains were recorded as cytomegalovirus-associated. The tendency of first-cohort TCR clusters to co-occur in the 90 to 150 validation repertoires emerged from a later analysis.

The donors were in the approximately 120-subject validation cohort, distinct from the roughly 700-subject first cohort. Profiled with immunoSEQ multiplex PCR; TCRdb holds only in-frame clones, not every one. The sample carries around 52,000 clones, just over 85% recorded once. This TCR derives from a woman aged 25 to 39 in good health and CMV-seronegative. The V and J genes are TRBV7-2 and TRBJ2-7; D uncertain. The specimen was PBMCs. The CDR3 region is CASSKSSYEQYF. The CDR3 coding sequence is TGTGCCAGCAGCAAGAGCTCCTACGAGCAGTACTTC.